The next 17 T cell receptor beta chains were all read from a single sample in a study of glioma-infiltrating T cells after dendritic cell vaccination. Clones were sequenced by immunoSEQ multiplex PCR, and TCRdb holds only the in-frame ones, with some missing. This table has more than 55,000 clones, more than 70% appearing once. Time point: after dendritic cell vaccination, including at tumor progression/relapse. Material: blood, obtained after dendritic cell vaccination. The receptors come from a human donor with glioblastoma.

Concerning this clone itself: The junction does not match germline at one end; this may be a read error. The CDR3 bases are TGTGCTAGCAGCAGGGACAGGGCCACAGATACGCAGTATTTT. Translating gives CASSRDRATDTQYF. The genes are TRBV7-7 and TRBJ2-3, with TRBD1 matching 9 bases. This CDR3 spans 14 amino acids. The germline gives CDR1 SSHAT, CDR2 FNYEAQ (reference sequence). The complete variable domain, with remaining parts taken from reference TRBV7-7 and TRBJ2-3, reads GAGVSQSPRYKVTKRGQDVTLRCDPISSHATLYWYQQALGQGPEFLTYFNYEAQPDKSGLPSDRFSAERPEGSISTLTIQRTEQRDSAMYRCASSRDRATDTQYFGPGTRLTVL.

The gene calls are TRBV25-1 and TRBJ1-2; D may be TRBD1 (6 bases). Per the germline V gene, CDR1 is MGHDK and CDR2 is SYGVNS. The V and J ends lost 3 bases and 2 bases respectively, with 13 bases between them. This CDR3 spans 15 amino acids. This CDR3 reads CASSDAVGGNYGYTF. The CDR3 region has the DNA TGTGCCAGCAGTGATGCCGTAGGGGGAAACTATGGCTACACCTTC.

The chain combines TRBV19 with TRBJ1-5, with a tentative D call TRBD1 (6 bases). The CDR3 is 15 residues long. Germline V gives CDR1 LNHDA, CDR2 SQIVND (reference sequence). V dropped 5 bases and J dropped 4 bases, with 15 bases sitting between them. CDR3: CASSVAGVRNQPQHF. CDR3 sequence (DNA): TGTGCCAGTAGTGTGGCAGGGGTGAGGAATCAGCCCCAGCATTTT. Full variable domain (rest looked up from reference TRBV19 and TRBJ1-5): DGGITQSPKYLFRKEGQNVTLSCEQNLNHDAMYWYRQDPGQGLRLIYYSQIVNDFQKGDIAEGYSVSREKKESFPLTVTSAQKNPTAFYLCASSVAGVRNQPQHFGDGTRLSIL.

The gene calls are TRBV7-8 and TRBJ2-1; TRBD2 agrees at 9 bases. The junction had 11 bases not matched to a gene; V was cut back by 6 bases and J by 8 bases. The germline V gene encodes CDR1 SGHVS and CDR2 FQNEAQ. The CDR3 covers 15 residues. The CDR3 region has the DNA TGTGCCAGCAGACAAGCGGGGGGAACCCGGGATGAGCAGTTCTTC. This gives the protein CASRQAGGTRDEQFF.

This chain connects TRBV6-1 to TRBJ1-2, with 8 bases matching TRBD1. Germline V gene data show CDR1 as MNHNS and CDR2 as SASEGT. This CDR3 has 14 residues. The V segment lost 1 base and the J segment 7 bases; nucleotides outside the gene matches: 5. CDR3 sequence (DNA): TGTGCCAGCAGTGAAGGTGTCAGGGGGCTTGGCTACACCTTC. It yields the protein CASSEGVRGLGYTF.

This chain joins TRBV7-2 and TRBJ2-2, with TRBD1 as a possible D gene (6 bases). Germline CDR1 is SGHTA and CDR2 is FQGNSA. The CDR3 consists of 16 residues. V was cut by 6 bases and J by 1 base, with 15 bases left in between. The CDR3 bases are TGTGCCAGCAGGAAACGGTCGACAGGGAACACCGGGGAGCTGTTTTTT. Protein sequence: CASRKRSTGNTGELFF.

The chain uses TRBV29-1 and TRBJ1-2; D uncertain. Germline-derived CDR1 and CDR2 are SQVTM and ANQGSEA. The CDR3 is 11 amino acids. V was pared by 4 bases and J by 5 bases, with 8 bases between. In DNA form, the CDR3 reads TGCAGCGTTGCTTCGGGTTATGGCTACACCTTC. Protein sequence: CSVASGYGYTF. The whole variable domain, remainder taken from reference TRBV29-1 and TRBJ1-2, is SAVISQKPSRDICQRGTSLTIQCQVDSQVTMMFWYRQQPGQSLTLIATANQGSEATYESGFVIDKFPISRPNLTFSTLTVSNMSPEDSSIYLCSVASGYGYTFGSGTRLTVV.

The gene calls are TRBV28 and TRBJ2-3; 10 nucleotides agree with TRBD2. The CDR3 is 15 amino acids. V lost 5 bases and J lost 2; bases outside the gene matches: 4. Germline CDR1 is MDHEN and CDR2 is SYDVKM. CDR3 protein: CASSPSGGATDTQYF. The CDR3 DNA sequence: TGTGCCAGCAGTCCGAGCGGGGGGGCCACAGATACGCAGTATTTT.

This clone was recorded a few times. V and J are TRBV2 and TRBJ2-7; weak D call: TRBD1 (5 bases). Per germline, CDR1 SNHLY and CDR2 FYNNEI. The length of the CDR3 is 10 residues. Trimming shortened V by 6 bases and J by 12 bases, and 12 bases separated the two germline ends. The CDR3 is CASRRTIPYF. In nucleotides, the CDR3 is TGTGCCAGCAGGAGGACAATCCCGTACTTC.

The chain couples TRBV30 to TRBJ2-1; D is uncertain. V was trimmed by 0 bases and J by 8 bases, leaving 11 bases between them. Germline loops: CDR1 GTSNPN, CDR2 SVGIG (reference sequence). The CDR3 has 13 residues. The CDR3 coding sequence is TGTGCCTGGAGTGTCGATCGAACGGATGAGCAGTTCTTC. Protein product: CAWSVDRTDEQFF.

V gene TRBV19 combines with J gene TRBJ1-4; D might be TRBD1 (6 bases). Per the germline V gene, CDR1 is LNHDA and CDR2 is SQIVND (reference sequence). V lost 4 bases and J 3 bases, leaving 12 bases between the germline ends. The length of the CDR3 is 15 residues. CDR3 sequence (DNA): TGTGCCAGTAGTACCCCAGGGGTCGCTAATGAAAAACTGTTTTTT. This codes for CASSTPGVANEKLFF.

Judged by abundance, this clone is large. The CDR3 DNA reads TGTGCCAGCAGTTTATTCAGGGGGCCCGGGGAGCTGTTTTTT. Its translation: CASSLFRGPGELFF. The V call is TRBV27, the J call TRBJ2-2, with TRBD1 identical over 8 bases. After removal of 1 base from V and 6 bases from J, the junction contained 1 base not matched to a gene. In germline, CDR1 is MNHEY, CDR2 SMNVEV (reference sequence). CDR3 length: 14 residues.

Points on this clone: Germline and junction disagree at one end, which may indicate a read error. The chain is built from TRBV7-7 and TRBJ1-1; D is ambiguous. CDR3 length equals 13 residues. Germline V gene sequence: CDR1 SSHAT, CDR2 FNYEAQ (reference sequence). CDR3 DNA sequence: TGTGCTAGCAGCCCGTCGGGTAGCACTGAAGCTTTCTTT. It yields the protein CASSPSGSTEAFF.

The V gene is TRBV29-1, the J gene TRBJ2-7, with 9 bases identical to TRBD2. The junction had 10 bases not matched to a gene; V was cut back by 5 bases and J by 5 bases. Germline V lookup: CDR1 SQVTM, CDR2 ANQGSEA. The CDR3 contains 14 residues. The CDR3 DNA is TGCAGCGTTCCTGGGACTAGCCCGAAGGACGAGCAGTACTTC. It translates to CSVPGTSPKDEQYF.

This sequence joins TRBV5-4 and TRBJ1-5; D call uncertain. Trimming stripped 2 bases from V and 5 bases from J, with 11 bases between. The V gene's germline CDR1 is SGHNT and CDR2 YYREEE (reference sequence). This CDR3 is 14 amino acids long. The CDR3 DNA reads TGTGCCAGCAGCTTACGGGGTTCCGATCAGCCCCAGCATTTT. Translation gives CASSLRGSDQPQHF.

The V and J genes are TRBV13 and TRBJ2-7; 12 nucleotides line up with TRBD1. This CDR3 is 15 amino acids long. In germline, CDR1 is PRHDT, CDR2 FYEKMQ (reference sequence). V dropped 6 bases and J dropped 3; count of bases not matched to a gene: 6. This CDR3 is CASSHGTGGNYEQYF. The DNA for the CDR3 is TGTGCCAGCAGTCACGGGACAGGGGGCAACTACGAGCAGTACTTC.

V is TRBV28 and J is TRBJ2-5; a possible D gene is TRBD1 (6 bases). TRBJ2-7 matches the DNA end more closely, so the J call is doubtful. CDR1 and CDR2 from the germline V gene are MDHEN and SYDVKM. This CDR3 is 11 amino acids long. This CDR3 reads CATQGSYEQYF. As DNA, the CDR3 is TGTGCCACCCAGGGGTCCTACGAGCAGTACTTC.